The T cell receptor (beta chain) described here comes from a study of identifying expanded T cells in peripheral blood. During the collection period, no donor immune events like infections were recorded. V was clipped by 6 bases and J by 2 bases; unmatched bases: 12. This CDR3 comprises 16 residues. From germline, CDR1 is ENHRY and CDR2 SYGVKD. A remark on this clone: Its target is not known.

Overall study results and limits: Variance in clone template counts between two-week samples significantly increased with total template count across all healthy donors. Differentially abundant clones: around 1.2 between replicates, 15 to 17 at roughly 13 days, 19 to 20 at four.

Clones were sequenced by immunoSEQ multiplex PCR, and TCRdb holds only the in-frame ones, with some missing. The sample lists 95,000 to 100,000 clones, roughly 87% seen once, with about a sixth in the top ten. This rearrangement joins TRBV10-3 to TRBJ1-2; 7 bases are shared with TRBD1. Input material: blood. The clonotype was recovered from a person between 18 and 69 years old in good health. CDR3 nucleotide sequence: TGTGCCATCAGCATAGACAGGGATTCATCCAACTATGGCTACACCTTC. Protein sequence: CAISIDRDSSNYGYTF.